Below, 3 T cell receptor beta chains from the same sample are listed, as sequenced in a study of blood T cell repertoires in COVID-19. Using immunoSEQ multiplex PCR, the repertoire was profiled, and TCRdb retains in-frame clones only, with some absent. The sample consists of 250,000 or so clones, about 85% of them appearing once. The sequenced sample consisted of peripheral blood. The receptors derive from a man aged 60 to 69 with acute or convalescent COVID-19.

This chain links TRBV6-2 or TRBV6-3 with TRBJ2-7, with 8 bases that match TRBD1. Trimming removed 1 base from V and 5 bases from J; junction bases left unmatched: 10. This CDR3 is built from 16 residues. The V gene's germline CDR1 is MNHEY and CDR2 SVGEGT. CDR3 nucleotides: TGTGCCAGCAGTTACTTTGCAAGGACAGGGTCCCACGAGCAGTACTTC. Translating gives CASSYFARTGSHEQYF.

The rearrangement links TRBV7-2 to TRBJ2-5, with TRBD2 matching 10 bases. CDR3 length: 17 amino acids. The trim removed 2 bases at V and 2 bases at J, leaving 8 bases unmatched. Germline V gene data show CDR1 as SGHTA and CDR2 as FQGNSA. This CDR3 reads CASSLTGVAGGQETQYF. For the CDR3, the DNA is TGTGCCAGCAGCTTAACGGGTGTAGCGGGGGGTCAAGAGACCCAGTACTTC. The full variable domain, in which reference TRBV7-2 and TRBJ2-5 provide the parts outside the CDR3, is GAGVSQSPSNKVTEKGKDVELRCDPISGHTALYWYRQSLGQGLEFLIYFQGNSAPDKSGLPSDRFSAERTGGSVSTLTIQRTQQEDSAVYLCASSLTGVAGGQETQYFGPGTRLLVL.

V and J are TRBV7-8 and TRBJ1-4, with TRBD1 as a possible D gene (5 bases). The ends were cut back, 3 bases at V and 1 base at J, with 9 bases in the middle. This CDR3 is 15 amino acids long. Germline V gene data show CDR1 as SGHVS and CDR2 as FQNEAQ. The CDR3 sequence: CASSFWRGTNEKLFF. The CDR3 nucleotides read TGTGCCAGCAGCTTTTGGAGGGGAACTAATGAAAAACTGTTTTTT.